The T cell receptor beta chain described here comes from a study of glioma-infiltrating T cells after dendritic cell vaccination. The PCR used 60 V beta and 13 J beta primers. Produced via immunoSEQ multiplex PCR; TCRdb's table is partial and in-frame only. Here the sample spans over 90,000 clones, around 80% being singletons. Germline assignment: CDR1 MNHEY and CDR2 SVGAGI. The CDR3 runs 15 residues. The germline V and J ends were trimmed by 2 bases and 0 bases, with 8 bases remaining between them. Time point in this sample: after dendritic cell vaccination, including at tumor progression/relapse. Before vaccination, two weeks after the third vaccination, and at progression, PBMC were collected.

This receptor was taken from a human donor with glioblastoma. Sequenced material: blood, taken after dendritic cell vaccination. This chain uses TRBV6-5 with TRBJ1-3; D gene unclear. The CDR3 reads CASSYEGRSGNTIYF. The DNA of the CDR3 is TGTGCCAGCAGTTACGAGGGCCGCTCTGGAAACACCATATATTTT.